The 14 T cell receptor beta chains below were found in one sample sequenced in a study of blood T cell repertoires in COVID-19. The protocol was immunoSEQ multiplex PCR, while the TCRdb copy is restricted to in-frame clones and leaves out a portion. The sample gives about 440,000 clones, around nine tenths of which show up once; around 4.4% is in the top ten. The sample comprised peripheral blood. The receptors derive from a woman aged 25 to 45 with acute or convalescent COVID-19.

The CDR3 sequence is CASSFGQIAGELFF. The CDR3 coding sequence is TGCGCCAGCAGCTTCGGACAGATCGCCGGGGAGCTGTTTTTT. The chain recombines TRBV5-1 with TRBJ2-2; D is perhaps TRBD1 (6 bases). CDR1 and CDR2 (germline): SGHRS, YFSETQ. The CDR3 runs to 14 residues. Trimming pared 2 bases from V and 6 bases from J, leaving 11 bases between.

V usage is TRBV3-1 (or the pseudogene TRBV3-2) and J usage is TRBJ2-4, with TRBD1 identical over 8 bases. CDR1 is LGHDT and CDR2 is YNNKEL in the germline V gene (reference sequence). The CDR3 covers 19 residues. Losses at the gene ends were 4 bases for V and 2 bases for J; bases not matched to a gene: 16. The CDR3 loop is CASSLSPGTGATSKNIQYF. CDR3 bases: TGTGCCAGCAGCCTTAGTCCCGGGACAGGAGCCACCTCCAAAAACATTCAGTACTTC.

This clone was observed a single time. V usage is TRBV19 and J usage is TRBJ2-1; 13 bases agree with TRBD2. From germline, CDR1 is LNHDA and CDR2 SQIVND (reference sequence). The CDR3 spans 17 residues. V shed 7 bases and J 3 bases; nucleotides not matched to a gene: 9. CDR3 protein: CASMKTSGGTFYNEQFF. CDR3 in DNA: TGTGCCAGTATGAAGACTAGCGGGGGGACCTTCTACAATGAGCAGTTCTTC.

The V and J genes are TRBV23-1 and TRBJ2-7; TRBD2 matches 14 bases. TRBV23-1 is labeled an ORF, and its function is uncertain. This CDR3 spans 21 amino acids. Trimming removed 10 bases from V and 0 bases from J; junction bases left unmatched: 23. In DNA form, the CDR3 reads TGCGCCACCCCGCGTAAAATACGCGGGGGACTAGCGGGGGCCTACTCCTACGAGCAGTACTTC. Protein product: CATPRKIRGGLAGAYSYEQYF.

The chain links TRBV5-1 to TRBJ2-7; 9 bases are shared with TRBD1. The CDR3 contains 13 residues. Germline V lookup: CDR1 SGHRS, CDR2 YFSETQ. The V segment lost 4 bases and the J segment 6 bases; nucleotides outside the gene matches: 5. CDR3 residues: CASSQGQGLEQYF. CDR3 nucleotides: TGCGCCAGCAGCCAGGGACAGGGCCTCGAGCAGTACTTC. Based on the CDR3 plus reference TRBV5-1 and TRBJ2-7, the full variable domain is KAGVTQTPRYLIKTRGQQVTLSCSPISGHRSVSWYQQTPGQGLQFLFEYFSETQRNKGNFPGRFSGRQFSNSRSEMNVSTLELGDSALYLCASSQGQGLEQYFGPGTRLTVT.

The CDR3 region has the DNA TGCGCCAGCAGATTTACAGCGGATGAAGCTTTCTTT. Translating it yields CASRFTADEAFF. This rearrangement joins TRBV5-1 to TRBJ1-1; D remains unclear. There are 12 residues in the CDR3. Germline values: CDR1 SGHRS, CDR2 YFSETQ. The V gene lost 5 bases and the J gene lost 7 bases, with 12 bases spanning the gap.

The V and J genes are TRBV6-2 or TRBV6-3 and TRBJ2-3; 9 bases fit TRBD2. The germline CDR1 and CDR2 sequences are MNHEY and SVGEGT. Losses at the gene ends were 0 bases for V and 3 bases for J; bases not matched to a gene: 4. This CDR3 comprises 16 residues. Here the CDR3 reads CASSYSRGGLTDTQYF. As DNA, the CDR3 is TGTGCCAGCAGTTACTCGCGGGGGGGCCTAACAGATACGCAGTATTTT.

This clone came up a few times. V gene TRBV6-5 combines with J gene TRBJ1-5; weak D call: TRBD1 (6 bases). CDR1 and CDR2 from the germline V gene are MNHEY and SVGAGI. V lost 2 bases to trimming and J lost 5 bases, with 10 bases between them. CDR3 length: 14 residues. CDR3 in DNA: TGTGCCAGCAGTTACCACAGGGCTGATCAGCCCCAGCATTTT. As protein: CASSYHRADQPQHF.

V is TRBV4-2 and J is TRBJ2-2, with 10 nucleotides matching TRBD2. Germline V gives CDR1 LGHNA, CDR2 YNFKEQ. V was pared by 0 bases and J by 7 bases, with 11 bases of the junction left unmatched. The CDR3 has 18 residues. The CDR3 coding sequence is TGTGCCAGCAGCCAAGATAACGCTAGCGGGGGCCGGGGCGGGGAGCTGTTTTTT. Its translation: CASSQDNASGGRGGELFF.

The chain combines TRBV3-1 (or the pseudogene TRBV3-2) with TRBJ2-3; 10 positions agree with TRBD2. CDR1 is LGHDT, CDR2 YNNKEL, per germline (reference sequence). The CDR3 extends over 15 amino acids. V shed 0 bases, J shed 6 bases, and the junction held 3 bases outside the gene matches. The CDR3, as DNA: TGTGCCAGCAGCCAAGAAGCGGGGGGGCATGATACGCAGTATTTT. This gives the protein CASSQEAGGHDTQYF.

This clone was recorded only once. The chain recombines TRBV3-1 (or the pseudogene TRBV3-2) with TRBJ2-3; TRBD1 might be the D (5 bases). V gave up 0 bases and J gave up 0 bases, with 7 bases separating them. The CDR3 contains 15 residues. CDR1 and CDR2 from the germline V gene are LGHDT and YNNKEL (reference sequence). The CDR3 DNA is TGTGCCAGCAGCCAAGATGGGGCTAGCACAGATACGCAGTATTTT. Encoded protein: CASSQDGASTDTQYF.

This clone was seen a handful of times. CDR3 region: CASSPPLAYYEQYF. The CDR3, as DNA: TGTGCCAGCTCACCACCACTAGCGTACTACGAGCAGTACTTC. The chain couples TRBV18 to TRBJ2-7, with 7 bases aligning to TRBD2. The V and J ends lost 0 bases and 3 bases, in that order; junction bases with no gene match: 2. In germline, CDR1 is KGHSH, CDR2 LQKENI. The CDR3 spans 14 residues.

The V gene is TRBV7-2, the J gene TRBJ1-4; 7 bases align to TRBD1. This CDR3 has 16 amino acids. Unmatched junction bases numbered 9, after V lost 4 bases and J lost 4 bases. In germline, CDR1 is SGHTA, CDR2 FQGNSA. In DNA, the CDR3 is TGTGCCAGCAGCTCTAACCTGGGACAGCATAATGAAAAACTGTTTTTT. It codes for CASSSNLGQHNEKLFF.

The rearrangement joins TRBV18 to TRBJ1-5; no clear D gene. CDR1 is KGHSH, CDR2 LQKENI, per germline. CDR3 size: 15 residues. Trimming shortened V by 2 bases and J by 4 bases, and 12 bases separated the two germline ends. The CDR3 nucleotides read TGTGCCAGCTCACCAGTCAACCGGGAAAATCAGCCCCAGCATTTT. It yields the protein CASSPVNRENQPQHF.